These 12 T cell receptor beta chains share one sample of origin, sequenced in a study of OX40 agonist ivuxolimab in advanced cancers. Repertoires were generated with immunoSEQ multiplex PCR, while TCRdb's copy carries only in-frame clones and drops some. This table has roughly 53,000 clones, around 80% appearing once. The sequences come from CD4+ or CD8+ T cells sorted from blood, collected in a trial of the OX40 agonist ivuxolimab. These receptors all come from an adult with an advanced solid tumor such as melanoma, head and neck, liver or kidney cancer.

In DNA form, the CDR3 reads TGCAGCGTTGAAACCGTTTCAGGGGCCTCCTACGAGCAGTACTTC. It is translated as CSVETVSGASYEQYF. V gene TRBV29-1 combines with J gene TRBJ2-7, with D maybe TRBD1 (6 bases). CDR3 size: 15 residues. Germline V CDR1 and CDR2: SQVTM, ANQGSEA. V was shortened by 2 bases and J by 0 bases, with 14 bases between the two germline ends.

This clone is a singleton in its sample. The chain combines TRBV28 with TRBJ2-4; no firm D call. Per the germline V gene, CDR1 is MDHEN and CDR2 is SYDVKM. Trimming took 6 bases from V and 6 from J, leaving 12 bases between them. The CDR3 length is 13 residues. CDR3 coding DNA: TGTGCCAGCAGGGCGAGGTGGGGAAACATTCAGTACTTC. It is translated as CASRARWGNIQYF.

The V gene is TRBV1, the J gene TRBJ1-6; TRBD1 is taken as the D call from the table, unchecked against the DNA. TRBV1 is a pseudogene segment. This CDR3 region has 19 residues. This chain's CDR3 is CTSSQDCTGGKSYNSPLHF. In DNA, the CDR3 is TGCACCAGCAGCCAAGATTGCACAGGGGGCAAATCCTATAATTCACCCCTCCACTTT.

The rearrangement joins TRBV7-3 to TRBJ2-2; 10 bases agree with TRBD1. The CDR3 sequence is 17 residues long. V dropped 3 bases and J dropped 4; count of bases not matched to a gene: 8. Germline values: CDR1 SGHTA, CDR2 FQGTGA. This chain's CDR3 is CASSFPRTGGRTGELFF. DNA of the CDR3: TGTGCCAGCAGCTTCCCCCGGACAGGGGGACGCACCGGGGAGCTGTTTTTT. Combining the CDR3 with reference TRBV7-3 and TRBJ2-2 gives the whole variable domain GAGVSQTPSNKVTEKGKYVELRCDPISGHTALYWYRQSLGQGPEFLIYFQGTGAADDSGLPNDRFFAVRPEGSVSTLKIQRTERGDSAVYLCASSFPRTGGRTGELFFGEGSRLTVL.

J is TRBJ2-2 and V is TRBV9, with TRBD2 as a possible D gene (6 bases). Germline V CDR1 and CDR2: SGDLS, YYNGEE. The length of the CDR3 is 17 residues. Trimming pared 0 bases from V and 1 base from J, leaving 13 bases between. CDR3 protein: CASSVARWGVNTGELFF. CDR3 DNA: TGTGCCAGCAGCGTAGCCCGTTGGGGGGTGAACACCGGGGAGCTGTTTTTT.

V and J are TRBV19 and TRBJ2-5, with TRBD1 matching 10 bases. The CDR3 runs to 18 residues. Germline V gene data show CDR1 as LNHDA and CDR2 as SQIVND (reference sequence). V trimming: 6 bases; J trimming: 4 bases; junction bases outside the gene matches: 17. The CDR3 bases are TGTGCCAGTAGCCGGGGACAGGGGAGCCAGCGGGATTCAGAGACCCAGTACTTC. Translated: CASSRGQGSQRDSETQYF.

This clone was counted only a few times. This chain connects TRBV28 to TRBJ2-6, with TRBD1 matching over 10 bases. Germline-derived CDR1 and CDR2 are MDHEN and SYDVKM. The CDR3 length is 17 residues. The V gene end was trimmed by 5 bases and the J gene end by 4 bases; junction bases not matched to a gene: 8. The CDR3 region is CASSGRDRGAGANVLTF. In DNA, the CDR3 is TGTGCCAGCAGTGGGCGGGACAGGGGAGCCGGGGCCAACGTCCTGACTTTC.

This chain uses TRBV30 with TRBJ1-2, with D possibly matching TRBD1 (6 bases). CDR3 size: 15 residues. The V end was cut by 1 base, the J end by 8 bases, with 20 bases between. Germline CDR1 GTSNPN, CDR2 SVGIG (reference sequence). CDR3 in amino acids: CAWSAGTRGERGYTF. The CDR3 DNA reads as TGTGCCTGGAGTGCTGGGACAAGGGGTGAAAGGGGCTACACCTTC.

This clone was seen a few times. The chain links TRBV7-2 to TRBJ1-1; D is uncertain. The CDR3 spans 14 residues. The ends were cut back, 1 base at V and 1 base at J, with 7 bases in the middle. In germline, CDR1 is SGHTA, CDR2 FQGNSA. CDR3 sequence reads: CASSLVFGNTEAFF. CDR3 DNA sequence: TGTGCCAGCAGCTTAGTATTCGGGAACACTGAAGCTTTCTTT.

V usage is TRBV18 and J usage is TRBJ2-7; 7 nucleotides align to TRBD1. Trimming cost V 4 bases and J 1 base; bases outside gene matches: 1. Germline values: CDR1 KGHSH, CDR2 LQKENI. The CDR3 has 13 amino acids. The CDR3 here is CASSLGQSYEQYV. The CDR3 DNA is TGTGCCAGCTCACTGGGACAGTCCTACGAGCAGTACGTC.

The chain uses TRBV5-4 and TRBJ2-2; 7 nucleotides match TRBD1. V dropped 2 bases and J dropped 1; count of bases not matched to a gene: 2. This CDR3 is 15 amino acids long. The germline gives CDR1 SGHNT, CDR2 YYREEE (reference sequence). In nucleotides, the CDR3 is TGTGCCAGCAGCTTACGACAGGGGAACACCGGGGAGCTGTTTTTT. This codes for CASSLRQGNTGELFF.

The chain is built from TRBV28 and TRBJ2-7, with D perhaps TRBD2 (7 bases). This CDR3 has 16 residues. V was cut by 5 bases and J by 2 bases, with 19 bases left in between. The germline gives CDR1 MDHEN, CDR2 SYDVKM. The CDR3 here is CASSRQTGGAPYEQYF. The CDR3, as DNA: TGTGCCAGCAGTCGACAGACTGGGGGGGCCCCCTACGAGCAGTACTTC.